A selection of T cell receptor beta chains follows, all from one sample in a study of control samples from healthy donors and cancer patients. Sequencing was performed with immunoSEQ multiplex PCR; in TCRdb, only in-frame clones are kept and a portion is missing. Of approximately 120,000 clones detected, less than 95% appear once; the ten largest clones hold 4% to 4.5%. The sequencing input was blood. These receptors came from a human donor in good health. The donor label of this sample is uncertain. Both conserved end residues are part of each CDR3.

V gene	J gene	CDR3 protein
TRBV28	TRBJ2-2	CASSSPRDRRSSGELFF
TRBV7-8	TRBJ1-2	CASSFGRNYGYTF
TRBV7-8	TRBJ1-6	CASSPVMGGSYNSPLHF
TRBV11-3	TRBJ2-2	CASSLNGIGELFF
TRBV12-3/TRBV12-4	TRBJ1-6	CASSFTQASPLHF
TRBV6-5	TRBJ2-1	CASSKRLGRYNEQFF
TRBV19	TRBJ1-2	CASRQGNYGYTF
TRBV30	TRBJ2-1	CAWSERGLRNEQFF
TRBV10-3	TRBJ1-1	CAISGDRIKNTEAFF
TRBV7-9	TRBJ2-7	CASSPSRLQISYEQYF
TRBV12-3/TRBV12-4	TRBJ2-3	CASSLAGVDTQYF
TRBV20-1	TRBJ2-1	CSASTLAGGQHNEQFF